This entry lists 2 T cell receptor beta chains sequenced from one sample in a study of cytomegalovirus exposure and HLA in healthy donors. The PCR contained 60 Vbeta and 13 Jbeta primers. Clones were read by immunoSEQ multiplex PCR, and TCRdb kept only the in-frame ones, dropping some. The sample includes roughly 120,000 clones, roughly 9.9% of them seen just once. Sequenced material: PBMCs. All receptors derive from a man younger than 45 in good health and CMV-seronegative.

J is TRBJ1-1 and V is TRBV9, with D possibly being TRBD1 (5 bases). The germline gives CDR1 SGDLS, CDR2 YYNGEE. V gave up 4 bases and J gave up 11 bases, with 21 bases separating them. There are 14 residues in the CDR3. The CDR3 DNA sequence: TGTGCCAGCAGCCCCTCCCCCCAGCCGCCAGGGGCTTTCTTT. Translation gives CASSPSPQPPGAFF.

The chain has TRBV19 and TRBJ1-3, with TRBD1 matching over 9 bases. Germline V gene data show CDR1 as LNHDA and CDR2 as SQIVND (reference sequence). CDR3 length: 17 amino acids. After removal of 7 bases from V and 1 base from J, the junction contained 11 bases not matched to a gene. CDR3 in amino acids: CASIDLGQGESGNTIYF. Written as DNA, the CDR3 is TGTGCCAGTATCGATTTGGGACAGGGCGAATCTGGAAACACCATATATTTT.